This T cell receptor beta chain was captured by sequencing in a study of T cells in Graves' hyperthyroidism and ophthalmopathy. This clonotype came up many times. Amplified TCR beta CDR3 regions derived from RNA transcripts. HTBI primers were used for first-round RT-PCR of the TCR CDR3. One entry per CDR3 protein, called by TCRdb with MiXCR from the multiplex PCR reads. The table records around 240,000 distinct CDR3 sequences, 16% of them present only once. Clinical symptoms, serum thyroxine, TRAb, thyroid ultrasound and orbital computed tomography informed diagnoses. CDR3 length: 14 residues. Trimming removed 3 bases from V and 4 bases from J, with 12 bases in between.

The sequence was collected from a woman aged 18-29 years with Graves' ophthalmopathy. What was sequenced was blood. The rearrangement uses TRBV12-3 or TRBV12-4 and TRBJ1-2, with D tentatively TRBD1 (5 bases). CDR3 loop: CASSLGGWSYGYTF. The CDR3 nucleotides are TGTGCCAGCAGTTTGGGGGGTTGGAGCTATGGCTACACCTTC.